The rows below give T cell receptor beta chains drawn from one sample of a study of cytotoxic CD8 clonotypes in ibrutinib-treated CLL. TCRdb's copy holds only in-frame clones and misses some; the assay was immunoSEQ multiplex PCR. In the table there are some 15,000 clones, roughly two thirds of which are singletons. The sample in question was PBMCs, obtained before ibrutinib treatment. These receptors all come from a human donor with chronic lymphocytic leukemia. Each CDR3 is given with its conserved first and last residue. The D gene is left open where the match is weak. For some rows the clone size is stated as once, few or many, or as a class when expanded; others skip it.

d_call: -; clone_size: -; v_call: TRBV7-9; j_call: TRBJ2-1; cdr3_aa: CASSISQGNEQFF; cdr3_nt: TGTGCCAGCAGCATCTCACAGGGAAATGAGCAGTTCTTC
d_call: TRBD1; clone_size: -; v_call: TRBV7-9; j_call: TRBJ2-7; cdr3_aa: CASSRDRGDLYEQYF; cdr3_nt: TGTGCCAGCAGCCGGGACAGGGGCGATCTTTACGAGCAGTACTTC
d_call: -; clone_size: few; v_call: TRBV28; j_call: TRBJ1-5; cdr3_aa: CASSYGIDQPQHF; cdr3_nt: TGTGCCAGCAGTTACGGGATAGATCAGCCCCAGCATTTT
d_call: -; clone_size: -; v_call: TRBV30; j_call: TRBJ1-2; cdr3_aa: CAWSATSYLLYGYTF; cdr3_nt: TGTGCCTGGAGCGCCACCTCATACCTTCTCTATGGCTACACCTTC
d_call: TRBD1; clone_size: -; v_call: TRBV4-1; j_call: TRBJ2-7; cdr3_aa: CASSLLSGTGAYEQYF; cdr3_nt: TGCGCCAGCAGCCTGCTCTCCGGGACAGGCGCCTACGAGCAGTACTTC
d_call: -; clone_size: -; v_call: TRBV20-1; j_call: TRBJ1-1; cdr3_aa: CSARVQHEAFF; cdr3_nt: TGCAGTGCTAGGGTACAGCATGAAGCTTTCTTT
d_call: -; clone_size: -; v_call: TRBV19; j_call: TRBJ1-2; cdr3_aa: CASSIGRQEYGYTF; cdr3_nt: TGTGCCAGTAGTATAGGGCGACAGGAGTACGGCTACACCTTC
d_call: -; clone_size: -; v_call: TRBV19; j_call: TRBJ2-7; cdr3_aa: CASSRAGSSYEQYF; cdr3_nt: TGTGCCAGTAGTAGGGCAGGAAGCTCCTACGAGCAGTACTTC
d_call: TRBD1; clone_size: few; v_call: TRBV6-5; j_call: TRBJ1-2; cdr3_aa: CASSFDAWDSYGYTF; cdr3_nt: TGTGCCAGCAGCTTCGACGCTTGGGACAGCTATGGCTACACCTTC
d_call: -; clone_size: few; v_call: TRBV30; j_call: TRBJ1-6; cdr3_aa: CAWSGAGNSPLHF; cdr3_nt: TGTGCCTGGAGCGGGGCGGGTAATTCACCCCTCCACTTT
d_call: -; clone_size: -; v_call: TRBV14; j_call: TRBJ2-5; cdr3_aa: CASSQANALQYF; cdr3_nt: TGTGCCAGCAGCCAGGCCAATGCACTCCAGTACTTC
d_call: -; clone_size: -; v_call: TRBV5-1; j_call: TRBJ1-2; cdr3_aa: CASSSSDVRYGYTF; cdr3_nt: TGCGCCAGCAGCTCCTCCGACGTTCGCTATGGCTACACCTTC
d_call: -; clone_size: few; v_call: TRBV6-1; j_call: TRBJ2-5; cdr3_aa: CASSEPRQRTQYF; cdr3_nt: TGTGCCAGCAGTGAACCTCGGCAGAGGACCCAGTACTTC
d_call: TRBD2; clone_size: once; v_call: TRBV4-3; j_call: TRBJ2-3; cdr3_aa: CASSPGGYDTDTQYF; cdr3_nt: TGCGCCAGCAGCCCGGGGGGGTATGACACAGATACGCAGTATTTT
d_call: TRBD2; clone_size: -; v_call: TRBV18; j_call: TRBJ2-1; cdr3_aa: CASSGLAGGNEQFF; cdr3_nt: TGTGCCAGCTCAGGACTAGCGGGGGGTAATGAGCAGTTCTTC
d_call: -; clone_size: few; v_call: TRBV2; j_call: TRBJ2-2; cdr3_aa: CASSELGVRTGGELFF; cdr3_nt: TGTGCCAGCAGTGAGTTAGGGGTCCGGACGGGCGGGGAGCTGTTTTTT
d_call: TRBD1; clone_size: -; v_call: TRBV6-5; j_call: TRBJ2-1; cdr3_aa: CASSFGTGGAEQFF; cdr3_nt: TGTGCCAGCAGTTTCGGGACAGGGGGGGCTGAGCAGTTCTTC
d_call: -; clone_size: -; v_call: TRBV20-1; j_call: TRBJ2-1; cdr3_aa: CSARALNEQFF; cdr3_nt: TGCAGTGCTAGGGCCCTCAATGAGCAGTTCTTC
d_call: -; clone_size: few; v_call: TRBV7-2; j_call: TRBJ2-5; cdr3_aa: CASSLSYRIQYF; cdr3_nt: TGTGCCAGCAGCTTGTCATATAGGATCCAGTACTTC
d_call: -; clone_size: -; v_call: TRBV30; j_call: TRBJ1-1; cdr3_aa: CAWSLGLHRGNTEAFF; cdr3_nt: TGTGCCTGGAGTCTTGGACTCCACCGGGGGAACACTGAAGCTTTCTTT
d_call: -; clone_size: -; v_call: TRBV4-3; j_call: TRBJ2-2; cdr3_aa: CASSQGQNTGELFF; cdr3_nt: TGCGCCAGCAGCCAAGGACAGAACACCGGGGAGCTGTTTTTT
d_call: TRBD2; clone_size: -; v_call: TRBV2; j_call: TRBJ2-5; cdr3_aa: CASSLWGGETQYF; cdr3_nt: TGTGCCAGCAGTCTTTGGGGAGGGGAGACCCAGTACTTC
d_call: TRBD1; clone_size: once; v_call: TRBV2; j_call: TRBJ1-1; cdr3_aa: CASRQGGVGTEAFF; cdr3_nt: TGTGCCAGCCGACAGGGCGGTGTTGGCACTGAAGCTTTCTTT
d_call: -; clone_size: -; v_call: TRBV11-2; j_call: TRBJ2-3; cdr3_aa: CASSFTDTQYF; cdr3_nt: TGTGCCAGCAGCTTCACAGATACGCAGTATTTT
d_call: TRBD1; clone_size: few; v_call: TRBV5-1; j_call: TRBJ2-7; cdr3_aa: CASSPDRGLSYEQYF; cdr3_nt: TGCGCCAGCAGCCCAGACAGGGGACTCTCCTACGAGCAGTACTTC
d_call: -; clone_size: -; v_call: TRBV30; j_call: TRBJ2-5; cdr3_aa: CAWSTTNQETQYF; cdr3_nt: TGTGCCTGGAGTACGACTAACCAAGAGACCCAGTACTTC
d_call: -; clone_size: -; v_call: TRBV9; j_call: TRBJ2-3; cdr3_aa: CASSAQGGPKGDTQYF; cdr3_nt: TGTGCCAGCAGCGCCCAGGGGGGGCCAAAAGGAGATACGCAGTATTTT
d_call: TRBD1; clone_size: -; v_call: TRBV19; j_call: TRBJ1-2; cdr3_aa: CASSTNRDRAYGYTF; cdr3_nt: TGTGCCAGTAGTACAAATCGGGACAGGGCCTATGGCTACACCTTC
d_call: -; clone_size: -; v_call: TRBV7-2; j_call: TRBJ2-3; cdr3_aa: CASSLGVADTQYF; cdr3_nt: TGTGCCAGCAGCTTGGGGGTAGCAGATACGCAGTATTTT
d_call: -; clone_size: -; v_call: TRBV9; j_call: TRBJ2-7; cdr3_aa: CASSPSGAKIEGFLRRSYEQYF; cdr3_nt: TGTGCCAGCAGCCCCTCCGGGGCGAAGATCGAAGGTTTCCTCCGCCGCTCCTACGAGCAGTACTTC
d_call: TRBD1; clone_size: -; v_call: TRBV6-1; j_call: TRBJ1-1; cdr3_aa: CASRSRGYTEAFF; cdr3_nt: TGTGCCAGCAGAAGCAGGGGGTACACTGAAGCTTTCTTT
d_call: -; clone_size: -; v_call: TRBV5-6; j_call: TRBJ1-5; cdr3_aa: CASSSSTRVGQPQHF; cdr3_nt: TGTGCCAGCAGCTCTTCGACCAGGGTGGGTCAGCCCCAGCATTTT
d_call: TRBD1; clone_size: -; v_call: TRBV10-3; j_call: TRBJ1-2; cdr3_aa: CAIRGDSEVNYGYTF; cdr3_nt: TGTGCCATCAGAGGGGACAGCGAAGTTAACTATGGCTACACCTTC
d_call: -; clone_size: -; v_call: TRBV9; j_call: TRBJ2-1; cdr3_aa: CASSVAPTDNEQFF; cdr3_nt: TGTGCCAGCAGCGTAGCTCCGACAGACAATGAGCAGTTCTTC
d_call: -; clone_size: -; v_call: TRBV7-2; j_call: TRBJ2-1; cdr3_aa: CASRGGYNEQFF; cdr3_nt: TGTGCCAGCAGGGGGGGATACAATGAGCAGTTCTTC
d_call: TRBD2; clone_size: -; v_call: TRBV7-8; j_call: TRBJ2-1; cdr3_aa: CASSPSPQRTSRKSSYNEQFF; cdr3_nt: TGTGCCAGCAGCCCCAGTCCCCAACGGACTAGTAGGAAGAGCTCCTACAATGAGCAGTTCTTC
d_call: TRBD2; clone_size: -; v_call: TRBV7-9; j_call: TRBJ2-5; cdr3_aa: CASSFGLAGDPTHRYF; cdr3_nt: TGTGCCAGCAGCTTCGGACTAGCGGGGGACCCGACCCACAGGTACTTC
d_call: -; clone_size: once; v_call: TRBV7-3; j_call: TRBJ2-1; cdr3_aa: CASSLVAYNEQFF; cdr3_nt: TGTGCCAGCAGCTTAGTAGCGTACAATGAGCAGTTCTTC
d_call: TRBD1; clone_size: -; v_call: TRBV6-1; j_call: TRBJ1-2; cdr3_aa: CATPPGQNYGYTF; cdr3_nt: TGTGCCACCCCACCGGGACAGAACTATGGCTACACCTTC
d_call: -; clone_size: -; v_call: TRBV25-1; j_call: TRBJ1-2; cdr3_aa: CASSEFGGGYTF; cdr3_nt: TGTGCCAGCAGTGAATTCGGGGGAGGCTACACCTTC
d_call: TRBD1; clone_size: few; v_call: TRBV7-2; j_call: TRBJ2-3; cdr3_aa: CASSLQTGGDTQYF; cdr3_nt: TGTGCCAGCAGCTTACAGACAGGGGGGGATACGCAGTATTTT
d_call: TRBD1; clone_size: -; v_call: TRBV28; j_call: TRBJ2-1; cdr3_aa: CASSRPGTGVIGYNEQFF; cdr3_nt: TGTGCCAGCAGTCGGCCCGGGACAGGGGTAATTGGTTACAATGAGCAGTTCTTC
d_call: -; clone_size: -; v_call: TRBV7-8; j_call: TRBJ2-5; cdr3_aa: CASSLGAGKMETQYF; cdr3_nt: TGTGCCAGCAGCTTAGGTGCGGGGAAAATGGAGACCCAGTACTTC
d_call: -; clone_size: -; v_call: TRBV19; j_call: TRBJ1-6; cdr3_aa: CASNPGDSSPLHF; cdr3_nt: TGTGCCAGTAATCCGGGGGATAGTTCACCCCTCCACTTT